This entry lists 20 T cell receptor beta chains sequenced from one sample in a study of CD8 T cells in ankylosing spondylitis. TCRdb called the 5' RACE reads again in MiXCR, with one record for every CDR3 protein. The sample holds approximately 200,000 distinct CDR3 sequences, over 10% seen once. Sequencing was performed on blood, either unsorted or a sorted T cell fraction (not recorded which). These receptors all come from a male donor with ankylosing spondylitis or in good health (not recorded which).

The V gene is TRBV2, the J gene TRBJ2-5, with 9 bases identical to TRBD2. CDR3 length: 18 amino acids. V shed 2 bases and J 5 bases; nucleotides not matched to a gene: 15. In germline, CDR1 is SNHLY, CDR2 FYNNEI. DNA for the CDR3: TGTGCCAGCAGTGAAAGGGGAGGACCGCGGGGGGGCTTGGAGACCCAGTACTTC. Translation gives CASSERGGPRGGLETQYF.

This clonotype was observed a handful of times. The chain joins TRBV5-1 to TRBJ2-1, with 8 bases aligning to TRBD1. Germline V lookup: CDR1 SGHRS, CDR2 YFSETQ. The CDR3 covers 17 residues. Losses at the gene ends were 4 bases for V and 6 bases for J; bases not matched to a gene: 15. CDR3 DNA: TGCGCCAGCAGCCTAGGACAGGGAGAGGGATATATCAATGAGCAGTTCTTC. As protein: CASSLGQGEGYINEQFF.

V and J are TRBV12-3 or TRBV12-4 and TRBJ2-5, with D possibly TRBD2 on 6 matching bases. The CDR3 has 13 residues. Trimming cost V 5 bases and J 4 bases, with 11 bases left between them. In DNA, the CDR3 is TGTGCCAGCAGTACGGGACTCCTAGAGACCCAGTACTTC. It yields the protein CASSTGLLETQYF.

This clonotype came up many times. V and J are TRBV12-3 or TRBV12-4 and TRBJ1-1; D is ambiguous. CDR3 length equals 13 residues. V was cut by 0 bases and J by 3 bases, with 5 bases left in between. The DNA of the CDR3 is TGTGCCAGCAGTTTAGCGTTGTACACTGAAGCTTTCTTT. It is translated as CASSLALYTEAFF.

This clonotype was found a few times. The rearrangement joins TRBV7-9 to TRBJ1-2, with D perhaps matching TRBD1 (6 bases). The ends were cut back, 2 bases at V and 9 bases at J, with 13 bases in the middle. CDR3 length: 13 amino acids. Germline values: CDR1 SEHNR, CDR2 FQNEAQ (reference sequence). CDR3 nucleotides: TGTGCCAGCAGCTTACCCCCAGGGGAGAGCTACACCTTC. Amino acid sequence: CASSLPPGESYTF. Full variable domain (missing parts from reference TRBV7-9 and TRBJ1-2): DTGVSQNPRHKITKRGQNVTFRCDPISEHNRLYWYRQTLGQGPEFLTYFQNEAQLEKSRLLSDRFSAERPKGSFSTLEIQRTEQGDSAMYLCASSLPPGESYTFGSGTRLTVV.

This clonotype was seen many times. The chain has TRBV4-1 and TRBJ2-7; weak D call: TRBD2 (5 bases). Looked up from germline, CDR1 is MGHRA and CDR2 is YSYEKL. V was cut by 5 bases and J by 0 bases, with 17 bases left in between. The CDR3 totals 16 residues. The CDR3 here is CASSYTTRAPSYEQYF. As DNA, the CDR3 is TGCGCCAGCAGCTATACTACGCGGGCCCCCTCCTACGAGCAGTACTTC.

The V and J genes are TRBV6-2 or TRBV6-3 and TRBJ1-1; tentatively, D is TRBD1 (5 bases). The CDR3 covers 17 residues. Germline values: CDR1 MNHEY, CDR2 SVGEGT. The V end lost 4 bases, the J end lost 0 bases, and 18 bases lay between the germline ends. The CDR3 DNA follows: TGTGCCAGCAGTTTAGATTATATCGACAGCTTGAACACTGAAGCTTTCTTT. Translated: CASSLDYIDSLNTEAFF.

The chain carries TRBV5-1 and TRBJ2-1; TRBD2 matches 14 bases. The trim removed 4 bases at V and 10 bases at J, leaving 4 bases unmatched. Germline V gene lookup returns CDR1 SGHRS and CDR2 YFSETQ. This CDR3 spans 14 amino acids. The CDR3 reads CASSPGLAGEEQFF. The CDR3 DNA follows: TGCGCCAGCAGCCCGGGACTAGCGGGAGAGGAGCAGTTCTTC.

This clonotype was counted only a few times. This chain connects TRBV10-3 to TRBJ1-2; 8 bases fit TRBD1. The trim removed 0 bases at V and 4 bases at J, leaving 4 bases unmatched. The CDR3 sequence is 15 residues long. Germline V gene lookup returns CDR1 ENHRY and CDR2 SYGVKD. The DNA of the CDR3 is TGTGCCATCAGTGAGTCGACAGGGGAGGGCTATGGCTACACCTTC. This encodes CAISESTGEGYGYTF.

The chain recombines TRBV4-2 with TRBJ2-3; the D gene is possibly TRBD2 (6 bases). Germline CDR1 LGHNA, CDR2 YNFKEQ. The length of the CDR3 is 16 residues. The V gene lost 4 bases and the J gene lost 2 bases, with 16 bases spanning the gap. CDR3 sequence: CASSRSAGPSTDTQYF. DNA for the CDR3: TGTGCCAGCAGCCGGTCCGCGGGACCATCCACAGATACGCAGTATTTT.

This clonotype was observed a handful of times. The chain couples TRBV2 to TRBJ2-2, with unresolved D. V was shortened by 4 bases and J by 6 bases, with 9 bases between the two germline ends. The CDR3 is 13 residues long. The V gene's germline CDR1 is SNHLY and CDR2 FYNNEI. This CDR3 reads CASSVSIPGELFF. For the CDR3, the DNA is TGTGCCAGCAGTGTGAGCATTCCCGGGGAGCTGTTTTTT.

This clonotype was picked up many times. The chain links TRBV25-1 to TRBJ2-5; D is unresolved. The CDR3 consists of 13 residues. V was pared by 3 bases and J by 4 bases, with 9 bases between. CDR1 and CDR2 from the germline V gene are MGHDK and SYGVNS. The CDR3 bases are TGTGCCAGCAGTGATAGGAGTGGAGAGACCCAGTACTTC. Translating it yields CASSDRSGETQYF.

V gene TRBV25-1 combines with J gene TRBJ2-1; 7 bases align to TRBD2. The CDR3 is 14 residues long. The V and J ends lost 1 base and 6 bases, in that order; junction bases with no gene match: 3. In germline, CDR1 is MGHDK, CDR2 SYGVNS. This CDR3 is CASSELTSSNEQFF. DNA for the CDR3: TGTGCCAGCAGTGAATTGACTAGCTCCAATGAGCAGTTCTTC.

This clonotype was seen a few times. The chain is built from TRBV12-3 or TRBV12-4 and TRBJ1-5; D not resolved. The V end was cut by 1 base, the J end by 7 bases, with 5 bases between. The CDR3 totals 12 residues. The CDR3 sequence is CASSLEAQPQHF. The CDR3 bases are TGTGCCAGCAGTTTAGAGGCGCAGCCCCAGCATTTT.

This clonotype was detected many times. The V gene is TRBV10-3, the J gene TRBJ2-7, with D perhaps TRBD1 or TRBD2 (6 bases each). This CDR3 is built from 14 residues. Per germline, CDR1 ENHRY and CDR2 SYGVKD. V lost 0 bases and J 6 bases, leaving 12 bases between the germline ends. The CDR3 DNA sequence: TGTGCCATCAGTGAGTCGATCGGAGGGGGCGAGCAGTACTTC. It specifies CAISESIGGGEQYF.

The chain combines TRBV2 with TRBJ2-7; D unclear. CDR1 and CDR2 from the germline V gene are SNHLY and FYNNEI. Trimming took off 1 base at V and 0 bases at J, with 10 bases between the two ends. The CDR3 covers 15 residues. CDR3 nucleotides: TGTGCCAGCAGTGAAGGCCCACCCACCTCCTACGAGCAGTACTTC. Translating gives CASSEGPPTSYEQYF. Drawing the rest from reference TRBV2 and TRBJ2-7, the complete variable domain is EPEVTQTPSHQVTQMGQEVILRCVPISNHLYFYWYRQILGQKVEFLVSFYNNEISEKSEIFDDQFSVERPDGSNFTLKIRSTKLEDSAMYFCASSEGPPTSYEQYFGPGTRLTVT.

This clonotype was recorded a few times. The CDR3 coding sequence is TGTGCCAGCAATGAAGGGGCGGCGCAGCCCCAGCATTTT. Translation: CASNEGAAQPQHF. The chain joins TRBV12-3 or TRBV12-4 to TRBJ1-5, with D perhaps matching TRBD1 (5 bases). Trimming shortened V by 7 bases and J by 7 bases, and 14 bases separated the two germline ends. This CDR3 comprises 13 residues.

This clonotype is judged medium-sized. The rearrangement uses TRBV30 and TRBJ2-7, with D possibly being TRBD1 (6 bases). The CDR3 is 14 amino acids. Germline assignment: CDR1 GTSNPN and CDR2 SVGIG (reference sequence). Trimming removed 2 bases from V and 4 bases from J, with 15 bases in between. The CDR3 spells CAWSFRTEPYEQYF. CDR3 nucleotide sequence: TGTGCCTGGAGTTTCCGGACAGAACCTTACGAGCAGTACTTC.

This clonotype was observed a few times. This sequence joins TRBV7-9 and TRBJ1-1, with D hard to call. CDR1 and CDR2 (germline): SEHNR, FQNEAQ (reference sequence). The CDR3 length is 12 residues. V shed 2 bases and J shed 4 bases, with 5 bases lying between them. Here the CDR3 DNA reads TGTGCCAGCAGCTTAAGAAGCACTGAAGCTTTCTTT. Residues: CASSLRSTEAFF.

This clonotype was recorded many times. CDR3 nucleotides: TGTGCCAGCAGAGACAGGACCTCGGGAGAGCAGTACTTC. It is translated as CASRDRTSGEQYF. The chain has TRBV3-1 and TRBJ2-7; D might be TRBD1 (6 bases). The CDR3 runs 13 residues. The germline gives CDR1 LGHDT, CDR2 YNNKEL (reference sequence). Trimming took 6 bases from V and 7 from J, leaving 16 bases between them.